This entry describes one T cell receptor beta chain. The data were obtained in a study of blood T cell repertoires in COVID-19. Study at large: The United States, Italy and Spain were the sources of the acute and convalescent COVID-19 samples. PBMCs, B-cell-depleted T cells, or T cells provided the cDNA or gDNA that made up the material.

TCRdb's copy holds only in-frame clones and misses some; the assay was immunoSEQ multiplex PCR. In the table there are some 250,000 clones, 65% to 90% of which are singletons. The germline gives CDR1 SGHAT, CDR2 FQNNGV. J gave up 4 bases and V 1 base, and 4 bases lay outside the gene matches. This CDR3 contains 15 residues. Researchers sorted participants into cohorts using their self-reported clinical history. The chain recombines TRBV11-2 with TRBJ2-3; TRBD1 matches 8 bases. The TCR sequence derives from a man aged 18 to 29 who had recovered from COVID-19. The sequenced material came from PBMCs or T cells enriched from blood (not recorded which). The DNA of the CDR3 is TGTGCCAGCAGCTTAGTCAGGGGGCCTGCAGATACGCAGTATTTT. This encodes CASSLVRGPADTQYF.